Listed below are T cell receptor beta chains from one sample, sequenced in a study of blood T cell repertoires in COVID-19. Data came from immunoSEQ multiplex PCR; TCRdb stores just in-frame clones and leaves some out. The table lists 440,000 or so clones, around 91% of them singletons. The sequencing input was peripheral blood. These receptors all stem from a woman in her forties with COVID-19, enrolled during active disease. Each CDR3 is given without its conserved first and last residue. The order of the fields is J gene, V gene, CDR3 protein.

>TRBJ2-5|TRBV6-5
ASSYSLAPQETQY
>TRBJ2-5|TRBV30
AWSLLTSGGYGGETQY
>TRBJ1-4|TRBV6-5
ASSYRVGGREKLF
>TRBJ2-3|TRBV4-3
ASSHPGDSPTPDTQY
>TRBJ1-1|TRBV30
AWSVGGPNTEAF
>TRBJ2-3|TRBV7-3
ASSLGGREDTQY
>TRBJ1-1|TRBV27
ASSSLITGGTEAF
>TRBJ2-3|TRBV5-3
ARSPRQGDPDTQY
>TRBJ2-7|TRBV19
ASSRGQFYEQY
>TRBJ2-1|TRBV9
ASSATGTDNEQF
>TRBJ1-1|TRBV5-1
ASSLRTGHMNGEAF
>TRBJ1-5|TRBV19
ASKGQGSQPQH
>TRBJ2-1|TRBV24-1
ATSDSKTSGRANEQF